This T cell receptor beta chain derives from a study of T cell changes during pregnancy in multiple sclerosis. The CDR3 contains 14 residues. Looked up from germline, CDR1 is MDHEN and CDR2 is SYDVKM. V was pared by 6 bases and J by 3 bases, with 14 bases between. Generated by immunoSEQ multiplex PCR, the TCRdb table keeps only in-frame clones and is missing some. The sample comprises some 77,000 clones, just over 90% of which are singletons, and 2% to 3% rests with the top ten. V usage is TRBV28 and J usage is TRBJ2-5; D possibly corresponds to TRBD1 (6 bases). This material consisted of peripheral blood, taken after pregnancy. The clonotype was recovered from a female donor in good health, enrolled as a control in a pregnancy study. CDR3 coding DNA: TGTGCCAGCAGCCCGTACAGGGAGAAAGAGACCCAGTACTTC. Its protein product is CASSPYREKETQYF.